These 14 T cell receptor beta chains were all obtained from the same sample, sequenced in a study of blood T cell repertoires in COVID-19. The protocol was immunoSEQ multiplex PCR, while the TCRdb copy is restricted to in-frame clones and leaves out a portion. The sample consists of 150,000 or so clones, about four fifths of them appearing once. The sample comprised peripheral blood. The receptor source for this set is a human donor in a cohort sampled during active COVID-19.

The chain carries TRBV18 and TRBJ2-3, with TRBD2 matching over 10 bases. The CDR3 is 17 residues long. V trimming: 3 bases; J trimming: 0 bases; junction bases outside the gene matches: 6. The germline CDR1 and CDR2 sequences are KGHSH and LQKENI. In nucleotides, the CDR3 is TGTGCCAGCTCACCTCTAGCGGGAGCGCGAAGCACAGATACGCAGTATTTT. This translates into CASSPLAGARSTDTQYF.

This clone has only one observation. The V and J genes are TRBV7-2 and TRBJ2-7, with 14 bases identical to TRBD2. The germline V gene has CDR1 SGHTA and CDR2 FQGNSA. The CDR3 totals 15 residues. The junction had 4 bases not matched to a gene; V was cut back by 5 bases and J by 4 bases. CDR3 protein: CASSIGLAGGYEQYF. CDR3 nucleotides: TGTGCCAGCAGCATCGGACTAGCGGGAGGATACGAGCAGTACTTC.

The chain has TRBV19 and TRBJ2-1; no reliable D call. CDR3 size: 13 residues. Germline lookup yields CDR1 LNHDA and CDR2 SQIVND (reference sequence). V was clipped by 3 bases and J by 7 bases, with 10 bases between them. The CDR3 DNA reads TGTGCCAGTAGTATTGGGCCGGCTAATGAGCAGTTCTTC. Encoded protein: CASSIGPANEQFF. The full variable domain, completed using reference TRBV19 and TRBJ2-1, is DGGITQSPKYLFRKEGQNVTLSCEQNLNHDAMYWYRQDPGQGLRLIYYSQIVNDFQKGDIAEGYSVSREKKESFPLTVTSAQKNPTAFYLCASSIGPANEQFFGPGTRLTVL.

V and J are TRBV29-1 and TRBJ2-1, with 13 bases lining up with TRBD2. The V gene's germline CDR1 is SQVTM and CDR2 ANQGSEA. This CDR3 spans 14 amino acids. V gave up 7 bases and J gave up 7 bases; unmatched junction bases: 7. CDR3 sequence reads: CSGTEGLAGNEQFF. The CDR3 DNA reads TGCAGCGGGACGGAGGGACTAGCGGGGAATGAGCAGTTCTTC.

This sequence joins TRBV9 and TRBJ2-2, with D perhaps matching TRBD2 (6 bases). V was clipped by 3 bases and J by 1 base, with 13 bases between them. Germline lookup yields CDR1 SGDLS and CDR2 YYNGEE. The CDR3 is made up of 16 amino acids. CDR3: CASSGRARGNTGELFF. As DNA, the CDR3 is TGTGCCAGCAGCGGCCGTGCGCGGGGGAACACCGGGGAGCTGTTTTTT.

This clone appeared once. The chain employs TRBV28 and TRBJ1-2; 8 bases are a match to TRBD1. The germline gives CDR1 MDHEN, CDR2 SYDVKM. This CDR3 is built from 13 residues. V lost 10 bases, J lost 3 bases, and 7 bases stayed unmatched. CDR3 sequence reads: CATTDRAYYGYTF. The CDR3 nucleotides are TGTGCCACCACGGACAGGGCTTACTATGGCTACACCTTC.

This chain joins TRBV9 and TRBJ2-3; 13 bases fit TRBD2. The CDR3 contains 20 residues. Losses at the gene ends were 0 bases for V and 2 bases for J; bases not matched to a gene: 12. In germline, CDR1 is SGDLS, CDR2 YYNGEE. The CDR3 loop reads CASSVGLAGGAGVITDTQYF. The DNA of the CDR3 is TGTGCCAGCAGCGTAGGACTAGCGGGGGGAGCTGGGGTCATCACAGATACGCAGTATTTT.

This clone was seen a few times. The chain has TRBV13 and TRBJ1-6; 7 bases are shared with TRBD1. The CDR3 is 17 amino acids. J was trimmed by 10 bases and V by 0 bases; bases with no gene match: 12. CDR1 and CDR2 from the germline V gene are PRHDT and FYEKMQ (reference sequence). The CDR3 DNA reads as TGTGCCAGCAGCTTAGGCCTGGGGGACAGTCGGGAGTCACCCCTCCACTTT. This sequence encodes CASSLGLGDSRESPLHF.

This chain connects TRBV12-3 or TRBV12-4 to TRBJ1-2, with D maybe TRBD1 (5 bases). The CDR3 consists of 12 residues. V dropped 8 bases and J dropped 3 bases, with 10 bases sitting between them. CDR3 coding DNA: TGTGCCAGCTGCCCAGGGCACTATGGCTACACCTTC. It is translated as CASCPGHYGYTF.

J is TRBJ2-7 and V is TRBV3-1 (or the pseudogene TRBV3-2), with 10 positions matching TRBD2. Unmatched junction bases numbered 8, after V lost 4 bases and J lost 5 bases. The germline V gene has CDR1 LGHDT and CDR2 YNNKEL (reference sequence). This CDR3 spans 15 amino acids. CDR3 nucleotide sequence: TGTGCCAGCAGCCGCTCTAGCGGGAGTTGGCACGAGCAGTACTTC. Protein: CASSRSSGSWHEQYF.

This sequence joins TRBV5-6 and TRBJ1-4; tentative D call: TRBD1 (5 bases). V shed 1 base and J shed 4 bases, with 5 bases lying between them. This CDR3 contains 13 residues. CDR1 and CDR2 from the germline V gene are SGHDT and YYEEEE. The CDR3 is CASSLRGNEKLFF. The DNA for the CDR3 is TGTGCCAGCAGCTTGAGGGGTAATGAAAAACTGTTTTTT. Full variable domain (remainder filled in from reference TRBV5-6 and TRBJ1-4): DAGVTQSPTHLIKTRGQQVTLRCSPKSGHDTVSWYQQALGQGPQFIFQYYEEEERQRGNFPDRFSGHQFPNYSSELNVNALLLGDSALYLCASSLRGNEKLFFGSGTQLSVL.

V and J are TRBV6-2 or TRBV6-3 and TRBJ2-7, with TRBD2 as a possible D gene (6 bases). The V end lost 4 bases, the J end lost 3 bases, and 13 bases lay between the germline ends. Germline-derived CDR1 and CDR2 are MNHEY and SVGEGT. The CDR3 is 14 amino acids. CDR3 sequence reads: CASSFGDFRYEQYF. The CDR3 DNA follows: TGTGCCAGCAGTTTCGGGGACTTTCGCTACGAGCAGTACTTC.

The chain is built from TRBV3-1 (or the pseudogene TRBV3-2) and TRBJ2-1; 11 bases line up with TRBD2. The CDR3 sequence is 16 residues long. Germline trimming cut 1 base from V and 8 bases from J; bases unmatched to any gene: 7. Germline V gene data show CDR1 as LGHDT and CDR2 as YNNKEL (reference sequence). DNA of the CDR3: TGTGCCAGCAGCCAAGGCCCTAGCGGGAGGTTCTATGAGCAGTTCTTC. Its translation is CASSQGPSGRFYEQFF.

The chain joins TRBV6-5 to TRBJ2-1; 9 bases are shared with TRBD2. V lost 7 bases and J lost 8; bases outside the gene matches: 12. The CDR3 has 15 amino acids. CDR1 MNHEY and CDR2 SVGAGI come from the germline V gene. CDR3 residues: CASKVAGGGKHEQFF. For the CDR3, the DNA is TGTGCCAGCAAGGTGGCGGGAGGGGGGAAGCATGAGCAGTTCTTC.